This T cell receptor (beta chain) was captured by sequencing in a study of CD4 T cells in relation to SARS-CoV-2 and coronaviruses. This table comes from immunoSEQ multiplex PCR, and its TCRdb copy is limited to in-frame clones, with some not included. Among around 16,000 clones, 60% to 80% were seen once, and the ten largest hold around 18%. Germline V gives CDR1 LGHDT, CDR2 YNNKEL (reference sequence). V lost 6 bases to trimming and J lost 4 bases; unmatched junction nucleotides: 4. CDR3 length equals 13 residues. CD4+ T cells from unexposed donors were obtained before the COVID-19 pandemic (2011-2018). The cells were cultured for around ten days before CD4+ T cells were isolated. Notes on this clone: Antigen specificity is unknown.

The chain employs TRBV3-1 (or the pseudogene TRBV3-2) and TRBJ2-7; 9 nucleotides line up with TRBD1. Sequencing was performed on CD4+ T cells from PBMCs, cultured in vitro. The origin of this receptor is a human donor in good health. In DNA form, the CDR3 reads TGTGCCAGCAGGGGACAGGGATCGTACGAGCAGTACTTC. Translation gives CASRGQGSYEQYF.